What follows are 19 T cell receptor beta chains derived from one specimen sequenced in a study of shared clonotypes between healthy human individuals (TCRdb year 2020). The receptor library was made with the immunoSEQ multiplex PCR assay. TCRdb took over this immuneACCESS table, retaining in-frame rearrangements with V and J assigned. Such tables are incomplete; in checked studies, under half of the missing clones stem from an unresolved V gene, and the remainder is unexplained. The table for this sample lists 950,000 to 1,200,000 clones; around three quarters of them were counted only once. Jointly, the top ten make up 0.89% of the sample. Sample: memory CD4+ T cells from PBMCs. The cell subset or site label of this sample denotes: CD45RA-negative fraction. The receptors originated from a young man in good health. Some clones in this sample may be carry-over from other donors' samples.

Ten or more counts support this clone. The rearrangement uses TRBV29-1 and TRBJ2-2, with 15 bases aligning to TRBD2. This CDR3 region has 17 residues. Looked up from germline, CDR1 is SQVTM and CDR2 is ANQGSEA. Trimming took 7 bases from V and 3 from J; bases not matched to a gene: 9. CDR3 nucleotides: TGCAGCGCGACGTTGGGACTAGCGGGAGGTGACACCGGGGAGCTGTTTTTT. This codes for CSATLGLAGGDTGELFF.

This clone has more than one count but fewer than ten. This chain connects TRBV29-1 to TRBJ1-1, with D unclear. Germline lookup yields CDR1 SQVTM and CDR2 ANQGSEA. Trimming left V 2 bases short and J 0 bases short, with 16 bases between. The CDR3 loop spans 16 amino acids. CDR3 DNA: TGCAGCGTTGAATCTGTAGGCCTACCCTTGAACACTGAAGCTTTCTTT. It encodes CSVESVGLPLNTEAFF.

Concerning this clone itself: This sample includes further DNA sequences coding for the same CDR3. This rearrangement joins TRBV20-1 to TRBJ2-7; no clear D gene. CDR1 is DFQATT and CDR2 is SNEGSKA in the germline V gene (reference sequence). This CDR3 is 10 amino acids long. Trimming took 6 bases from V and 3 from J, leaving 6 bases between them. CDR3 DNA sequence: TGCAGTGCGGGAATCTACGAGCAGTACTTC. Its protein product is CSAGIYEQYF.

The J gene is TRBJ2-3, the V gene TRBV6-1; D perhaps matches TRBD1 (6 bases). The CDR3 runs 12 residues. V lost 8 bases to trimming and J lost 4 bases, with 10 bases between them. In germline, CDR1 is MNHNS, CDR2 SASEGT. CDR3 DNA: TGTGCCAGCGGGTACAGGGCAGATACGCAGTATTTT. The encoded protein is CASGYRADTQYF.

The chain carries TRBV28 and TRBJ1-1; D unclear. Looked up from germline, CDR1 is MDHEN and CDR2 is SYDVKM. Trimming removed 1 base from V and 8 bases from J, with 8 bases in between. The CDR3 is made up of 12 amino acids. The chain's CDR3 is CASSLYSREAFF. Here the CDR3 DNA reads TGTGCCAGCAGTTTATACAGTCGAGAAGCTTTCTTT.

The chain combines TRBV28 with TRBJ1-2; a weak D match, TRBD1 (6 bases). The germline CDR1 and CDR2 sequences are MDHEN and SYDVKM. The CDR3 is made up of 13 amino acids. V lost 6 bases, J lost 4 bases, and 12 bases lay in between. CDR3 DNA: TGTGCCAGCAGGAGACAGGCTGGCTATGGCTACACCTTC. It translates to CASRRQAGYGYTF.

The chain joins TRBV5-1 to TRBJ1-1, with TRBD1 as a possible D gene (6 bases). Trimming pared 0 bases from V and 3 bases from J, leaving 15 bases between. Per the germline V gene, CDR1 is SGHRS and CDR2 is YFSETQ. The CDR3 is 16 residues long. CDR3 amino acids: CASSLAPRGADTEAFF. DNA for the CDR3: TGCGCCAGCAGCTTGGCCCCAAGGGGGGCGGACACTGAAGCTTTCTTT.

The rearrangement uses TRBV6-5 and TRBJ1-5, with D hard to call. This CDR3 contains 15 residues. CDR1 MNHEY and CDR2 SVGAGI come from the germline V gene. Trimming pared 4 bases from V and 0 bases from J, leaving 10 bases between. The CDR3 DNA reads as TGTGCCAGCAGTTCTTATCCTTATAGCAATCAGCCCCAGCATTTT. Translating gives CASSSYPYSNQPQHF.

This chain connects TRBV5-1 to TRBJ2-7, with 11 nucleotides matching TRBD2. Germline V gives CDR1 SGHRS, CDR2 YFSETQ. V lost 0 bases, J lost 5 bases, and 4 bases stayed unmatched. The CDR3 covers 15 residues. CDR3 amino acids: CASSLVTSGSNEQYF. Here the CDR3 DNA reads TGCGCCAGCAGCTTGGTCACTAGCGGGAGCAACGAGCAGTACTTC.

This chain uses TRBV28 with TRBJ1-1; D is perhaps TRBD1 (6 bases). The CDR3 has 13 residues. The V and J ends lost 7 bases and 0 bases respectively, with 9 bases between them. Germline CDR1 reads MDHEN; CDR2 reads SYDVKM. CDR3 DNA: TGTGCCAGCATCACAGGGCTGAACACTGAAGCTTTCTTT. This sequence encodes CASITGLNTEAFF.

About this clone: Other nucleotide sequences from this sample produce the same CDR3. The chain uses TRBV28 and TRBJ1-5; D is unclear. Trimming left V 4 bases short and J 6 bases short, with 7 bases between. This CDR3 has 12 residues. Germline V lookup: CDR1 MDHEN, CDR2 SYDVKM. CDR3 in amino acids: CASSSGGQPQHF. The CDR3 DNA follows: TGTGCCAGCAGTTCCGGCGGTCAGCCCCAGCATTTT.

The rearrangement joins TRBV2 to TRBJ2-7; 8 positions agree with TRBD1. The germline V gene encodes CDR1 SNHLY and CDR2 FYNNEI. V lost 10 bases and J lost 4; bases outside the gene matches: 9. This CDR3 has 13 residues. DNA for the CDR3: TGTGCCAACCGGGCAGGGGGCAGGTACGAGCAGTACTTC. This gives the protein CANRAGGRYEQYF.

V usage is TRBV7-2 and J usage is TRBJ1-1; TRBD1 matches at 7 bases. Losses at the gene ends were 1 base for V and 10 bases for J; bases not matched to a gene: 6. The CDR3 is made up of 13 amino acids. CDR1 and CDR2 from the germline V gene are SGHTA and FQGNSA. The CDR3 DNA reads as TGTGCCAGCAGCTTAGAGGCAGGGGGGAGAGCTTTCTTT. Protein sequence: CASSLEAGGRAFF.

The V call is TRBV29-1, the J call TRBJ2-3; 8 nucleotides agree with TRBD2. The CDR3 spans 18 residues. Germline lookup yields CDR1 SQVTM and CDR2 ANQGSEA. Trimming took 6 bases from V and 2 from J; bases not matched to a gene: 19. The CDR3 bases are TGCAGCGTCGGTCCCCTTAGCATGGCGGGAGGCTCCACAGATACGCAGTATTTT. This sequence encodes CSVGPLSMAGGSTDTQYF.

This chain links TRBV27 with TRBJ2-7; 8 nucleotides align to TRBD1. With V trimmed by 3 bases and J by 2 bases, 3 bases remained unmatched. The CDR3 is 14 amino acids. CDR1 MNHEY and CDR2 SMNVEV come from the germline V gene (reference sequence). The DNA for the CDR3 is TGTGCCAGCAGTTTCGGGACAGGACCCTACGAGCAGTACTTC. This codes for CASSFGTGPYEQYF.

This clone is a singleton in its sample. The chain couples TRBV19 to TRBJ2-2; 11 bases line up with TRBD2. Germline CDR1 and CDR2: LNHDA and SQIVND (reference sequence). This CDR3 comprises 15 residues. V lost 7 bases and J lost 1; bases outside the gene matches: 2. The CDR3 sequence: CASTGLAGNTGELFF. As DNA, the CDR3 is TGTGCCAGTACCGGACTAGCGGGGAACACCGGGGAGCTGTTTTTT. The entire variable domain, with the rest obtained from reference TRBV19 and TRBJ2-2, is as follows: DGGITQSPKYLFRKEGQNVTLSCEQNLNHDAMYWYRQDPGQGLRLIYYSQIVNDFQKGDIAEGYSVSREKKESFPLTVTSAQKNPTAFYLCASTGLAGNTGELFFGEGSRLTVL.

Remarks on this clone: This likely came from a read error, as a far larger clone is one base away. In the same sample, other DNA sequences code for this CDR3. The chain recombines TRBV28 with TRBJ1-5; tentative D call: TRBD1 (5 bases). The CDR3 totals 15 residues. The V gene's germline CDR1 is MDHEN and CDR2 SYDVKM. The chain's CDR3 is CASSLGGVGDQPQHF. CDR3 sequence (DNA): TGCGCCAGCAGTTTAGGCGGCGTGGGGGATCAGCCCCAGCATTTT.

The chain uses TRBV7-9 and TRBJ2-5; no definite D call. Germline CDR1 SEHNR, CDR2 FQNEAQ (reference sequence). V lost 1 base to trimming and J lost 3 bases, with 6 bases between them. The CDR3 sequence is 13 residues long. The DNA for the CDR3 is TGTGCCAGCAGCTTAGAACAGAAAGAGACCCAGTACTTC. Encoded protein: CASSLEQKETQYF.

This chain joins TRBV4-2 and TRBJ1-4; TRBD1 aligns across 9 bases. V trimming: 2 bases; J trimming: 5 bases; junction bases outside the gene matches: 12. The germline V gene encodes CDR1 LGHNA and CDR2 YNFKEQ. This CDR3 spans 18 amino acids. The CDR3: CASSQTPGPGTGNEKLFF. Here the CDR3 DNA reads TGTGCCAGCAGCCAAACCCCGGGTCCGGGGACAGGGAATGAAAAACTGTTTTTT.